These 9 T cell receptor beta chains originate from one sample sequenced in a study of blood T cell repertoires in COVID-19. Using immunoSEQ multiplex PCR, the repertoire was profiled, and TCRdb retains in-frame clones only, with some absent. The table has under 300,000 clones, 88% seen once. Sequenced material: PBMCs or T cells enriched from blood (not recorded which). These receptors were collected from a woman under 40 who had recovered from COVID-19.

The chain uses TRBV28 and TRBJ2-7; tentative D call: TRBD2 (6 bases). This CDR3 spans 12 amino acids. Trimming removed 6 bases from V and 4 bases from J, with 10 bases in between. CDR1 is MDHEN and CDR2 is SYDVKM in the germline V gene. The CDR3 sequence: CASRPGVYEQYF. The CDR3 DNA reads TGTGCCAGCAGACCGGGGGTTTACGAGCAGTACTTC.

V is TRBV15 and J is TRBJ2-5; TRBD2 agrees at 8 bases. Germline V gene lookup returns CDR1 LNHNV and CDR2 YYDKDF (reference sequence). This CDR3 comprises 17 residues. V shed 1 base, J shed 4 bases, and the junction held 11 bases outside the gene matches. The CDR3 is CATSRADSGIGGETQYF. The CDR3 DNA is TGTGCCACCAGCAGAGCGGATAGCGGGATCGGGGGAGAGACCCAGTACTTC.

The V and J genes are TRBV3-1 (or the pseudogene TRBV3-2) and TRBJ2-1; D is perhaps TRBD1 (6 bases). Germline assignment: CDR1 LGHDT and CDR2 YNNKEL (reference sequence). The CDR3 is 14 amino acids. Trimming removed 0 bases from V and 6 bases from J, with 9 bases in between. The CDR3 is CASSQERRGNEQFF. The CDR3 DNA is TGTGCCAGCAGCCAAGAGCGCAGGGGCAATGAGCAGTTCTTC.

The chain is built from TRBV9 and TRBJ1-1; D unresolved. The CDR3 contains 12 residues. V was trimmed by 3 bases and J by 7 bases, leaving 10 bases between them. CDR1 and CDR2 from the germline V gene are SGDLS and YYNGEE. CDR3 protein: CASSAPPGEAFF. The CDR3 bases are TGTGCCAGCAGCGCCCCCCCGGGTGAAGCTTTCTTT.

The chain links TRBV5-1 to TRBJ2-1; 9 positions agree with TRBD2. The CDR3 runs 15 residues. With V trimmed by 1 base and J by 6 bases, 5 bases remained unmatched. CDR1 is SGHRS and CDR2 is YFSETQ in the germline V gene. CDR3: CASSLSTSGLNEQFF. In nucleotides, the CDR3 is TGCGCCAGCAGCTTGTCGACTAGCGGCCTCAATGAGCAGTTCTTC.

The chain has TRBV7-8 and TRBJ1-5, with D perhaps matching TRBD1 (6 bases). This CDR3 is 16 amino acids long. V lost 5 bases and J 3 bases, leaving 17 bases between the germline ends. Germline V gene data show CDR1 as SGHVS and CDR2 as FQNEAQ. The CDR3 DNA follows: TGTGCCAGCAGCCCACTAACAGGGAACAACAATCAGCCCCAGCATTTT. It codes for CASSPLTGNNNQPQHF.

The V gene is TRBV9, the J gene TRBJ1-4, with 8 bases lining up with TRBD1. The CDR3 loop spans 17 amino acids. J gave up 0 bases and V 0 bases, and 4 bases lay outside the gene matches. Germline assignment: CDR1 SGDLS and CDR2 YYNGEE. Written as DNA, the CDR3 is TGTGCCAGCAGCGTAGGGACAGGGCCCGCAACTAATGAAAAACTGTTTTTT. It yields the protein CASSVGTGPATNEKLFF.

The chain employs TRBV29-1 and TRBJ2-3; D is perhaps TRBD2 (5 bases). This CDR3 contains 13 residues. Trimming left V 7 bases short and J 4 bases short, with 15 bases between. Germline lookup yields CDR1 SQVTM and CDR2 ANQGSEA. The CDR3 loop reads CSGEGRPADTQYF. CDR3 bases: TGCAGCGGGGAAGGGAGACCGGCAGATACGCAGTATTTT.

To note about this clone: The sample carries other DNA sequences with the same CDR3. This chain uses TRBV18 with TRBJ2-7; the D gene is possibly TRBD2 (7 bases). This CDR3 spans 14 amino acids. Looked up from germline, CDR1 is KGHSH and CDR2 is LQKENI. V was trimmed by 2 bases and J by 2 bases, leaving 10 bases between them. The CDR3 DNA reads TGTGCCAGCTCACCAGGGGGGGGCCCCTACGAGCAGTACTTC. The encoded protein is CASSPGGGPYEQYF.